The T cell receptor beta chain described here comes from a study of shared clonotypes between healthy human individuals. Here immunoSEQ multiplex PCR was the method, and the copy in TCRdb shows in-frame clones only, minus some. The table shows about 1.1 million clones, with about 80% occurring only once. This clone was detected only once. The germline V gene has CDR1 SNHLY and CDR2 FYNNEI. Trimming shortened V by 8 bases and J by 4 bases, and 19 bases separated the two germline ends. The CDR3 consists of 15 residues. V is TRBV2 and J is TRBJ2-3; a weak D match, TRBD1 (7 bases). The TCR was taken from a young man in good health. Some clones in this sample may be carry-over from other donors' samples. The material sequenced was memory CD4+ T cells from PBMCs. Described subset: CD45RA-negative fraction. The CDR3 reads CASGGGPSIPDTQYF. The CDR3 coding sequence is TGTGCCAGCGGAGGGGGCCCGAGCATCCCAGATACGCAGTATTTT.